This passage covers 20 T cell receptor beta chains from one sample sequenced in a study of PD-1 blockade in classical Hodgkin lymphoma. Relapse after autologous stem cell transplantation occurred in every patient, and brentuximab vedotin exposure varied. TCRdb's copy holds only in-frame clones and misses some; the assay was immunoSEQ multiplex PCR. The sample shows 66,000 or so clones, about 70% of them seen only once. Sequenced material: peripheral blood mononuclear cells (PBMCs), taken before the second cycle of nivolumab. These receptors were collected from a human donor with classical Hodgkin lymphoma.

The chain carries TRBV9 and TRBJ1-3; unclear D gene. The CDR3 contains 12 residues. V was shortened by 2 bases and J by 2 bases, with 2 bases between the two germline ends. Germline lookup yields CDR1 SGDLS and CDR2 YYNGEE. The CDR3 DNA follows: TGTGCCAGCAGCGTCCCTGGAAACACCATATATTTT. Encoded protein: CASSVPGNTIYF.

This clone was observed many times. This chain joins TRBV2 and TRBJ2-7; TRBD2 matches 9 bases. Germline CDR1 and CDR2: SNHLY and FYNNEI. The junction had 10 bases not matched to a gene; V was cut back by 4 bases and J by 0 bases. There are 17 residues in the CDR3. The CDR3 nucleotides are TGTGCCAGCAGTGCCAGGCTAGCGGGATCGGGCTCCTACGAGCAGTACTTC. It encodes CASSARLAGSGSYEQYF.

The genes are TRBV27 and TRBJ2-3; D is possibly TRBD1 (6 bases). The ends were cut back, 5 bases at V and 4 bases at J, with 16 bases in the middle. This CDR3 comprises 15 residues. Germline loops: CDR1 MNHEY, CDR2 SMNVEV (reference sequence). CDR3 residues: CASSPSGGQSDTQYF. CDR3 bases: TGTGCCAGCAGTCCGAGTGGGGGCCAGTCAGATACGCAGTATTTT.

On this clone: This same CDR3 is encoded by further DNA sequences in the sample. The rearrangement links TRBV9 to TRBJ1-1, with a tentative D call TRBD1 (6 bases). V lost 2 bases to trimming and J lost 1 base, with 12 bases between them. The CDR3 has 15 amino acids. In germline, CDR1 is SGDLS, CDR2 YYNGEE. The chain's CDR3 is CASSVEGGPNTEAFF. CDR3 bases: TGTGCCAGCAGCGTGGAAGGGGGTCCGAACACTGAAGCTTTCTTT.

V and J are TRBV13 and TRBJ2-7, with 8 positions matching TRBD1. The length of the CDR3 is 15 residues. Germline values: CDR1 PRHDT, CDR2 FYEKMQ (reference sequence). With V trimmed by 5 bases and J by 6 bases, 12 bases remained unmatched. The CDR3 nucleotides are TGTGCCAGCAGCCCCCGCGGACAGGGAAGGAGCGAGCAGTACTTC. This codes for CASSPRGQGRSEQYF.

CDR3: CASSDQWLHGYTF. The CDR3 DNA sequence: TGTGCCAGCAGTGATCAGTGGCTTCATGGCTACACCTTC. This chain uses TRBV25-1 with TRBJ1-2; no clear D gene. The V gene's germline CDR1 is MGHDK and CDR2 SYGVNS. V lost 3 bases and J 6 bases, leaving 11 bases between the germline ends. This CDR3 region has 13 residues.

Comment on this clone: It may be a read error: a sequence one base away is much more abundant. This same CDR3 is encoded by further DNA sequences in the sample. The J gene is TRBJ1-2, the V gene TRBV9; D not certain. Germline V gene data show CDR1 as SGDLS and CDR2 as YYNGEE. V lost 0 bases and J lost 0, with 9 bases in between. The CDR3 is made up of 15 amino acids. The CDR3 protein is CASSVVAGANYGYTF. CDR3 bases: TGTGCCAGCAGCGTAGTGGCAGGCGCTAACTATGGCTACACCTTC.

The gene calls are TRBV27 and TRBJ2-3, with D tentatively TRBD2 (6 bases). Per the germline V gene, CDR1 is MNHEY and CDR2 is SMNVEV (reference sequence). The V and J ends lost 8 bases and 0 bases respectively, with 15 bases between them. There are 15 residues in the CDR3. CDR3 sequence: CASRRDSPSTDTQYF. CDR3 sequence (DNA): TGTGCCAGCCGTCGGGACTCCCCTAGCACAGATACGCAGTATTTT.

The CDR3, as DNA: TGTGCCAGCAGCGTATTTGGGGGGCCGAACACCGGGGAGCTGTTTTTT. Translated: CASSVFGGPNTGELFF. V usage is TRBV9 and J usage is TRBJ2-2; D tentatively fits TRBD1 or TRBD2 (6 bases each). The V gene's germline CDR1 is SGDLS and CDR2 YYNGEE. This CDR3 is 16 amino acids long. Deletions cut 1 base from V and 0 bases from J, with 10 bases between.

The rearrangement links TRBV6-1 to TRBJ1-6, with D perhaps matching TRBD1 (6 bases). The CDR3 length is 15 residues. Germline V gene lookup returns CDR1 MNHNS and CDR2 SASEGT. Trimming left V 6 bases short and J 6 bases short, with 15 bases between. The CDR3, as DNA: TGTGCCAGCAGGCCGGACAGCCGGTCTAATTCACCCCTCCACTTT. Translating gives CASRPDSRSNSPLHF.

The V call is TRBV10-2, the J call TRBJ2-2; TRBD1 agrees at 8 bases. CDR1 and CDR2 from the germline V gene are WSHSY and SAAADI. V was pared by 6 bases and J by 4 bases, with 7 bases of the junction left unmatched. This CDR3 has 15 amino acids. The CDR3 nucleotides are TGCGCCAGCAGGCAGGGGGCGCGGGGCACCGGGGAGCTGTTTTTT. Translating gives CASRQGARGTGELFF.

The V call is TRBV4-1, the J call TRBJ1-5; D is possibly TRBD1 (5 bases). Germline V gene sequence: CDR1 MGHRA, CDR2 YSYEKL. CDR3 length equals 17 residues. V lost 2 bases, J lost 0 bases, and 14 bases lay in between. This chain's CDR3 is CASSQTTGAVSNQPQHF. For the CDR3, the DNA is TGCGCCAGCAGCCAAACCACCGGGGCCGTTAGCAATCAGCCCCAGCATTTT.

The genes are TRBV6-5 and TRBJ2-1; 13 bases fit TRBD2. V dropped 5 bases and J dropped 9; count of bases not matched to a gene: 1. Germline values: CDR1 MNHEY, CDR2 SVGAGI. The CDR3 runs to 13 residues. Here the CDR3 reads CASSGLAGAEQFF. The CDR3 DNA reads as TGTGCCAGCAGTGGACTAGCGGGAGCTGAGCAGTTCTTC.

This sequence joins TRBV6-5 and TRBJ2-4, with unresolved D. The germline CDR1 and CDR2 sequences are MNHEY and SVGAGI. The CDR3 spans 11 residues. Trimming took 5 bases from V and 7 from J, leaving 6 bases between them. The CDR3 region is CASSEMNIQYF. CDR3 bases: TGTGCCAGCAGTGAAATGAACATTCAGTACTTC.

The chain links TRBV11-2 to TRBJ1-2; 8 nucleotides align to TRBD1. CDR1 is SGHAT, CDR2 FQNNGV, per germline. V gave up 5 bases and J gave up 7 bases; unmatched junction bases: 6. The CDR3 extends over 13 amino acids. CDR3 DNA: TGTGCCAGCAGCATGCGGCAGGGGGCTGGCTACACCTTC. Protein product: CASSMRQGAGYTF.

The chain couples TRBV11-2 to TRBJ2-7; TRBD2 aligns across 10 bases. The CDR3 spans 19 residues. Trimming took 5 bases from V and 4 from J; bases not matched to a gene: 20. Germline V CDR1 and CDR2: SGHAT, FQNNGV. CDR3 region: CASSRNAGTSDRAKYEQYF. Here the CDR3 DNA reads TGTGCCAGCAGCCGGAATGCCGGGACTAGCGATCGGGCGAAATACGAGCAGTACTTC.

The J gene is TRBJ1-4, the V gene TRBV25-1; 8 bases are shared with TRBD1. The trim removed 1 base at V and 7 bases at J, leaving 8 bases unmatched. The CDR3 consists of 16 residues. The germline V gene encodes CDR1 MGHDK and CDR2 SYGVNS. The CDR3 bases are TGTGCCAGCAGTGAATTTCCTCAGGGGGCATTTGAAAAACTGTTTTTT. Amino acid sequence: CASSEFPQGAFEKLFF.

The chain is built from TRBV29-1 and TRBJ2-1; either TRBD1 or TRBD2 may fit D (7 bases each). Germline V gives CDR1 SQVTM, CDR2 ANQGSEA. CDR3 length: 13 residues. V dropped 8 bases and J dropped 8 bases, with 19 bases sitting between them. CDR3 amino acids: CSLRGGVRDEQFF. The CDR3 DNA sequence: TGCAGCCTCAGGGGGGGGGTTAGGGATGAGCAGTTCTTC.

This clone appeared once. V gene TRBV6-6 combines with J gene TRBJ2-2; D remains unclear. This CDR3 contains 13 residues. Germline V gene data show CDR1 as MNHNY and CDR2 as SVGAGI (reference sequence). With 8 bases removed from V and 5 bases from J, the gap between germline ends came to 12 bases. The CDR3 spells CASSLGSTGELFF. The CDR3 DNA sequence: TGTGCCAGCTCCCTGGGTTCAACCGGGGAGCTGTTTTTT.

The chain couples TRBV11-2 to TRBJ2-3; D not certain. The CDR3 has 15 residues. The V end lost 1 base, the J end lost 4 bases, and 12 bases lay between the germline ends. The germline V gene encodes CDR1 SGHAT and CDR2 FQNNGV. The CDR3 nucleotides are TGTGCCAGCAGCTTAGTAAACCGGCAACCAGATACGCAGTATTTT. Protein: CASSLVNRQPDTQYF.